The 10 T cell receptor beta chains in this list originate from one sample, sequenced in a study of blood T cell repertoires in COVID-19. Some clones are missing from TCRdb's copy, which holds only in-frame ones; the method was immunoSEQ multiplex PCR. The sample contains 340,000 or so clones, 65% to 90% of which appear only once. The sample taken for sequencing was PBMCs or T cells enriched from blood (not recorded which). The source of these receptors is a woman in her thirties or forties with acute COVID-19.

J is TRBJ1-1 and V is TRBV7-8; D is possibly TRBD1 (6 bases). This CDR3 is built from 14 residues. Germline CDR1 SGHVS, CDR2 FQNEAQ. Trimming removed 6 bases at V and 1 base at J, with 12 bases between. The DNA of the CDR3 is TGTGCCAGCAGTCCAAGGGGGAGGAACACTGAAGCTTTCTTT. This translates into CASSPRGRNTEAFF.

The chain employs TRBV5-4 and TRBJ2-7; 7 bases are a match to TRBD1. This CDR3 region has 16 residues. Germline V gene lookup returns CDR1 SGHNT and CDR2 YYREEE (reference sequence). J was trimmed by 3 bases and V by 4 bases; bases with no gene match: 13. The CDR3 sequence is CASSMGSPGDSYEQYF. Here the CDR3 DNA reads TGTGCCAGCAGCATGGGGTCCCCCGGGGACAGCTACGAGCAGTACTTC.

V and J are TRBV6-5 and TRBJ1-1, with TRBD1 identical over 7 bases. This CDR3 is built from 15 residues. Germline CDR1 MNHEY, CDR2 SVGAGI. Trimming removed 5 bases from V and 0 bases from J; junction bases left unmatched: 6. The CDR3 region is CASSLGQVMNTEAFF. For the CDR3, the DNA is TGTGCCAGCAGTCTCGGACAGGTTATGAACACTGAAGCTTTCTTT.

The rearrangement joins TRBV6-2 or TRBV6-3 to TRBJ2-3; 9 bases map to TRBD2. V shed 0 bases and J 4 bases; nucleotides not matched to a gene: 5. CDR1 and CDR2 (germline): MNHEY, SVGEGT. CDR3 size: 16 residues. CDR3 bases: TGTGCCAGCAGTTACTCAAGAGCGGGGGGTGCAGATACGCAGTATTTT. This translates into CASSYSRAGGADTQYF.

This chain joins TRBV7-9 and TRBJ2-7; a possible D gene is TRBD2 (6 bases). The CDR3 is 14 amino acids. Trimming pared 6 bases from V and 1 base from J, leaving 13 bases between. Germline V gives CDR1 SEHNR, CDR2 FQNEAQ (reference sequence). The CDR3 region has the DNA TGTGCCAGCAGAGCAGGTGGAGGGTCCTACGAGCAGTACTTC. It yields the protein CASRAGGGSYEQYF.

The genes are TRBV24-1 and TRBJ2-1, with D unclear. V was shortened by 9 bases and J by 7 bases, with 9 bases between the two germline ends. From germline, CDR1 is KGHDR and CDR2 SFDVKD. The CDR3 is 11 amino acids. Here the CDR3 DNA reads TGTGCCACCGAGTATATGAATGAGCAGTTCTTC. It encodes CATEYMNEQFF.

This clone appeared once. The rearrangement joins TRBV7-9 to TRBJ1-2; TRBD1 is a possible D gene (5 bases). V was pared by 4 bases and J by 6 bases, with 15 bases between. The germline V gene encodes CDR1 SEHNR and CDR2 FQNEAQ (reference sequence). There are 14 residues in the CDR3. CDR3 amino acids: CASSSGEGLNGYTF. CDR3 sequence (DNA): TGTGCCAGCAGCTCGGGAGAGGGGCTGAATGGCTACACCTTC.

V is TRBV6-6 and J is TRBJ1-1, with unresolved D. Germline V gene data show CDR1 as MNHNY and CDR2 as SVGAGI (reference sequence). Trimming removed 7 bases at V and 2 bases at J, with 14 bases between. The CDR3 length is 14 residues. In DNA form, the CDR3 reads TGTGCCAGCACCCTGGAGGGAGGTAACACTGAAGCTTTCTTT. Its translation: CASTLEGGNTEAFF.

The gene calls are TRBV29-1 and TRBJ1-1, with 9 bases aligning to TRBD1. The CDR3 contains 14 residues. V trimming: 5 bases; J trimming: 3 bases; junction bases outside the gene matches: 7. In germline, CDR1 is SQVTM, CDR2 ANQGSEA. CDR3 region: CSVTRTGADTEAFF. The CDR3 coding sequence is TGCAGCGTTACAAGGACAGGGGCGGACACTGAAGCTTTCTTT.

The genes are TRBV6-5 and TRBJ2-7, with D tentatively TRBD2 (7 bases). V was pared by 8 bases and J by 5 bases, with 16 bases between. The CDR3 sequence is 13 residues long. Germline-derived CDR1 and CDR2 are MNHEY and SVGAGI. The CDR3: CASGRGAFHEQYF. As DNA, the CDR3 is TGTGCCAGCGGACGGGGGGCCTTCCACGAGCAGTACTTC.